What follows are 11 T cell receptor beta chains derived from one specimen sequenced in a study of monozygotic twins with inflammatory bowel disease. From the 5' RACE reads, TCRdb lists one entry per CDR3 protein and no DNA. The sample table sets out 140,000 to 150,000 distinct CDR3 sequences. Input material: blood. Receptor source: a human donor with ulcerative colitis or Crohn's disease, or a healthy co-twin of an affected twin (not recorded which).

The chain is built from TRBV25-1 and TRBJ2-7; the TCRdb call, TRBD1, lacks DNA for checking. The germline gives CDR1 MGHDK, CDR2 SYGVNS. The CDR3 is 13 residues long. The CDR3 loop reads CASSTTGPYEQYF.

The V call is TRBV5-1, the J call TRBJ2-6; the TRBD1 assignment by TCRdb is unverifiable without DNA. The germline CDR1 and CDR2 sequences are SGHRS and YFSETQ. The CDR3 contains 18 residues. The CDR3 here is CASSLGTTTGAGANVLTF.

J is TRBJ2-3 and V is TRBV29-1; absent DNA, TCRdb's TRBD1 call cannot be checked. Germline CDR1 and CDR2: SQVTM and ANQGSEA. There are 14 residues in the CDR3. This CDR3 is CSVVRQGNTDTQYF.

The J gene is TRBJ2-1, the V gene TRBV14. The CDR3 has 13 residues. Germline V gene sequence: CDR1 SGHDN, CDR2 FVKESK. The CDR3 is CASSQDWSLGQFF.

The chain recombines TRBV24-1 with TRBJ1-3. Germline lookup yields CDR1 KGHDR and CDR2 SFDVKD. This CDR3 region has 14 residues. The CDR3 protein is CATSAPASGNTIYF.

This chain joins TRBV5-1 and TRBJ2-1; with no DNA, the TCRdb D assignment of TRBD2 cannot be verified. Germline V gene sequence: CDR1 SGHRS, CDR2 YFSETQ. The CDR3 is 15 amino acids. CDR3 loop: CASSPGTTRESEQFF.

The chain links TRBV18 to TRBJ2-2; the TCRdb call, TRBD1, lacks DNA for checking. The CDR3 is made up of 14 amino acids. CDR1 is KGHSH, CDR2 LQKENI, per germline. The CDR3 spells CASSPLRDTGELFF.

This chain links TRBV7-2 with TRBJ2-7. The CDR3 has 13 amino acids. Germline CDR1 and CDR2: SGHTA and FQGNSA. The CDR3 sequence is CASSLVQPYEQYF.

The genes are TRBV6-5 and TRBJ1-4; TCRdb indicates TRBD1, and absent DNA this call remains unverified. The CDR3 spans 13 residues. Germline CDR1 and CDR2: MNHEY and SVGAGI. The CDR3 loop is CATSPGRGKKLFF.

The chain couples TRBV5-1 to TRBJ2-2. CDR1 and CDR2 from the germline V gene are SGHRS and YFSETQ. This CDR3 spans 14 amino acids. CDR3 in amino acids: CASSYLTIGGELFF.

The chain recombines TRBV7-6 with TRBJ2-1; TCRdb picks TRBD2, but there is no DNA to check that call. CDR3 size: 14 residues. Germline CDR1 is SGHVS and CDR2 is FNYEAQ. CDR3 amino acids: CASSRLAFLNEQFF.